This section outlines one T cell receptor beta chain sequence together with its context. Antigen unknown. The data belong to a study of T cell responses to AZD1222 COVID-19 vaccine. Study-wide results and caveats: Elevations in Spike-specific TCR breadth and depth followed administration of two AZD1222 doses.

The CDR3 totals 18 residues. Germline values: CDR1 SNHLY, CDR2 FYNNEI. Trimming at V came to 6 bases and at J to 0 bases, leaving 17 bases not matched to a gene. This table comes from immunoSEQ multiplex PCR, and its TCRdb copy is limited to in-frame clones, with some not included. This sample has approximately 150,000 clones; approximately 92% occur once, and the top ten carry over 1.5%. The sequencing here drew on peripheral blood, taken on day 0 of AZD1222 vaccination. The chain is built from TRBV2 and TRBJ2-7; TRBD2 agrees at 7 bases. This TCR derives from an adult in good health. CDR3 region: CASRGSRQPGGSSYEQYF. The CDR3 DNA follows: TGTGCCAGCAGAGGTTCGCGCCAACCTGGCGGGAGCTCCTACGAGCAGTACTTC.